The clone carrying this T cell receptor beta chain showed up just a few times. The antigen is unknown. The entry originates in a study of post-analysis software for immune sequencing data. Study conclusions and caveats: Four or five TRBV segments, including TRBV5-6, TRBV5-1 and TRBV20-1, were more frequent in patients than controls.

V lost 3 bases, J lost 7 bases, and 10 bases stayed unmatched. Germline values: CDR1 SEHNR, CDR2 FQNEAQ (reference sequence). CDR3 length equals 16 residues. Built from TCR beta cDNA, the libraries had unique molecular identifiers in them. From the PCR reads, TCRdb called clonotypes with MiXCR, one entry per CDR3 protein. The data contain about 800,000 distinct CDR3 sequences, less than 35% of them singletons. The specimen was blood. This sequence originates from a girl aged 5-17 years with multiple sclerosis. The chain carries TRBV7-9 and TRBJ2-1; TRBD2 aligns across 9 bases. The CDR3 nucleotides read TGTGCCAGCAGCTTTATTAGCGGGGGCCTTCAGAATGAGCAGTTCTTC. Amino acids: CASSFISGGLQNEQFF. The full variable domain, in which reference TRBV7-9 and TRBJ2-1 provide the parts outside the CDR3, is DTGVSQNPRHKITKRGQNVTFRCDPISEHNRLYWYRQTLGQGPEFLTYFQNEAQLEKSRLLSDRFSAERPKGSFSTLEIQRTEQGDSAMYLCASSFISGGLQNEQFFGPGTRLTVL.